Below, 25 T cell receptor beta chains from the same sample are listed, as sequenced in a study of molecular identifiers for immune sequencing clone quantification (dated by TCRdb to 2016 to 2019). The library was obtained by PCR. The run used a NextSeq 500. The public reads were reanalyzed by TCRdb: fastp trimming at Q25, MiXCR alignment, in-frame beta chains only. Every distinct CDR3 protein forms one entry, paired with its most common genes and DNA. This sample comprises about 500,000 distinct CDR3 sequences, under 30% of them detected only once. In total, the top ten clones hold about 0.75% of the sample. The specimen sequenced was naive CD8+ T cells from blood, with Jurkat cell RNA spiked in. The label giving this sample's cell subset or site can be read as: FACS-sorted CD8+CD4-CCR7+CD45RA+ naive T cells. These receptors originate from a human donor in good health. Some libraries in this study had Jurkat cell RNA spiked in.

This clonotype was recorded a few times. The V gene is TRBV5-6, the J gene TRBJ1-2; D is undetermined. The ends were cut back, 4 bases at V and 3 bases at J, with 28 bases in the middle. The CDR3 is made up of 19 amino acids. The germline V gene has CDR1 SGHDT and CDR2 YYEEEE. CDR3 region: CASSHSTRAIREEDYGYTF. CDR3 in DNA: TGTGCCAGCAGCCACTCCACCCGAGCCATCCGGGAAGAAGACTATGGCTACACCTTC.

The rearrangement uses TRBV2 and TRBJ1-5, with D maybe TRBD1 (6 bases). Per germline, CDR1 SNHLY and CDR2 FYNNEI. The CDR3 extends over 15 amino acids. The V and J ends lost 8 bases and 3 bases respectively, with 17 bases between them. DNA of the CDR3: TGTGCCAGCTGTGGGGCGGGGGGGGCCAATCAGCCCCAGCATTTT. This translates into CASCGAGGANQPQHF.

The chain uses TRBV30 and TRBJ1-5, with D unclear. Germline CDR1 and CDR2: GTSNPN and SVGIG (reference sequence). V was shortened by 7 bases and J by 1 base, with 11 bases between the two germline ends. CDR3 size: 13 residues. The CDR3 coding sequence is TGTGCCTTCGCGGAGGACAGCAATCAGCCCCAGCATTTT. This translates into CAFAEDSNQPQHF.

With regard to this clonotype: The conserved phenylalanine or tryptophan normally closing the CDR3 is absent here, so this likely arose from a read error. V usage is TRBV30 and J usage is TRBJ2-7; D gene uncertain. Germline CDR1 GTSNPN, CDR2 SVGIG (reference sequence). The V and J ends lost 0 bases and 0 bases respectively, with 6 bases between them. CDR3 size: 13 residues. The CDR3 bases are TGTGCCTGGAGTGTTAGCAGCTCCTACGAGCAGTACTAC. Translating it yields CAWSVSSSYEQYY.

Only a few counts were recorded for this clonotype. The genes are TRBV19 and TRBJ2-5; D remains ambiguous. Germline CDR1 LNHDA, CDR2 SQIVND (reference sequence). Trimming pared 3 bases from V and 2 bases from J, leaving 7 bases between. The CDR3 sequence is 13 residues long. The CDR3 nucleotides read TGTGCCAGTAGTATTCAAGCTCAAGAGACCCAGTACTTC. This gives the protein CASSIQAQETQYF.

A remark on this clonotype: Germline is not matched at one junction end, which may reflect a read error. The chain links TRBV9 to TRBJ2-5; 8 positions match TRBD1. The CDR3 spans 14 residues. Germline CDR1 and CDR2: SGDLS and YYNGEE. The CDR3 DNA reads TGTGCCGGCAGCTCAGGACAGGGTCGGGAGACCCAGTACTTC. Translated, it gives CAGSSGQGRETQYF.

The chain carries TRBV20-1 and TRBJ2-3; 9 bases align to TRBD2. CDR3 size: 14 residues. Germline V lookup: CDR1 DFQATT, CDR2 SNEGSKA (reference sequence). V dropped 1 base and J dropped 4; count of bases not matched to a gene: 3. CDR3 sequence: CSARVWTSADTQYF. For the CDR3, the DNA is TGCAGTGCTAGAGTTTGGACTAGCGCAGATACGCAGTATTTT.

This clonotype was counted at least ten times. V is TRBV7-9 and J is TRBJ1-4; D is unclear. Germline CDR1 and CDR2: SEHNR and FQNEAQ (reference sequence). With 5 bases removed from V and 2 bases from J, the gap between germline ends came to 6 bases. The CDR3 covers 13 residues. CDR3 in DNA: TGTGCCAGCAGCAGTGGTACTAATGAAAAACTGTTTTTT. As protein: CASSSGTNEKLFF.

This clonotype was picked up many times. The chain joins TRBV29-1 to TRBJ2-7; 7 nucleotides match TRBD1. V gave up 4 bases and J gave up 6 bases; unmatched junction bases: 6. This CDR3 region has 12 residues. Germline CDR1 and CDR2: SQVTM and ANQGSEA. For the CDR3, the DNA is TGCAGCGTTGGACAGGGAACGAGCGAGCAGTACTTC. Translation gives CSVGQGTSEQYF.

At least ten counts were recorded for this clonotype. This chain uses TRBV28 with TRBJ2-7, with D perhaps matching TRBD2 (6 bases). V was shortened by 2 bases and J by 4 bases, with 6 bases between the two germline ends. CDR1 and CDR2 from the germline V gene are MDHEN and SYDVKM. The CDR3 contains 12 residues. Here the CDR3 reads CASSLLAYEQYF. CDR3 DNA sequence: TGTGCCAGCAGTTTACTAGCGTACGAGCAGTACTTC.

As concerns this clonotype: With a much larger clone just one base away, this may be a read error. V is TRBV28 and J is TRBJ2-5, with 12 bases identical to TRBD2. Germline CDR1 MDHEN, CDR2 SYDVKM. The CDR3 runs 16 residues. The ends lost 4 bases at V and 9 bases at J; junction bases unmatched: 12. CDR3 nucleotide sequence: TGTGCCAGCAGTTCCCCGGGACTAGCGGGCCTCGAGGCCCAGTACTTC. It codes for CASSSPGLAGLEAQYF.

On this clonotype: A read error may explain this, as a much larger clone is one base away. J is TRBJ2-7 and V is TRBV7-2; 10 bases are shared with TRBD2. CDR1 is SGHTA and CDR2 is FQGNSA in the germline V gene. The CDR3 is made up of 16 amino acids. As DNA, the CDR3 is TGTGCCAGCAGCGTCGGACTAGCGGATACCACCTACGCGCAGTACTTC. Translating it yields CASSVGLADTTYAQYF.

This clonotype was seen ten or more times. The CDR3 protein is CASSLSGETQYF. Here the CDR3 DNA reads TGTGCCAGCAGCTTGTCCGGAGAGACCCAGTACTTC. This sequence joins TRBV27 and TRBJ2-5; D is unclear. Germline lookup yields CDR1 MNHEY and CDR2 SMNVEV (reference sequence). The V end lost 6 bases, the J end lost 4 bases, and 9 bases lay between the germline ends. The CDR3 length is 12 residues.

CDR3 amino acids: CASSQAGQGAFEQYF. The CDR3 coding sequence is TGCGCCAGCAGCCAAGCAGGGCAGGGGGCTTTCGAGCAGTACTTC. V is TRBV4-3 and J is TRBJ2-7; 8 bases are a match to TRBD1. CDR1 and CDR2 (germline): LGHNA, YSLEER. The CDR3 has 15 residues. Losses at the gene ends were 1 base for V and 6 bases for J; bases not matched to a gene: 8.

The V gene is TRBV29-1, the J gene TRBJ2-7; maybe TRBD1 (5 bases). V dropped 6 bases and J dropped 0 bases, with 6 bases sitting between them. This CDR3 contains 11 residues. In germline, CDR1 is SQVTM, CDR2 ANQGSEA. The CDR3 nucleotides read TGCAGCGTGGACATCTCCTACGAGCAGTACTTC. This gives the protein CSVDISYEQYF.

The gene calls are TRBV7-6 and TRBJ2-3; D is unclear. The V end lost 5 bases, the J end lost 6 bases, and 12 bases lay between the germline ends. There are 13 residues in the CDR3. Germline V gene data show CDR1 as SGHVS and CDR2 as FNYEAQ. This CDR3 is CASSPNRADTQYF. CDR3 DNA sequence: TGTGCCAGCAGCCCTAACCGCGCGGATACGCAGTATTTT.

A note on this clonotype: A much bigger clone sits one base away, suggesting this may be a read error. The J gene is TRBJ2-3, the V gene TRBV29-1; D gene unclear. Deletions cut 2 bases from V and 10 bases from J, with 13 bases between. The CDR3 covers 12 residues. Per germline, CDR1 SQVTM and CDR2 ANQGSEA. The CDR3 DNA is TGCAGCGTTGAATTCAGTGGCGATGCGCAGTATTTT. It encodes CSVEFSGDAQYF.

The chain employs TRBV13 and TRBJ2-5; D gene uncertain. The CDR3 covers 14 residues. Germline-derived CDR1 and CDR2 are PRHDT and FYEKMQ (reference sequence). V was cut by 4 bases and J by 4 bases, with 13 bases left in between. The CDR3 reads CASSSSLDGETQYF. In nucleotides, the CDR3 is TGTGCCAGCAGCTCCAGCTTAGACGGAGAGACCCAGTACTTC.

This clonotype was seen ten or more times. V gene TRBV29-1 combines with J gene TRBJ1-1; D not certain. This CDR3 region has 10 residues. Germline loops: CDR1 SQVTM, CDR2 ANQGSEA. V lost 6 bases to trimming and J lost 7 bases, with 9 bases between them. The CDR3 loop is CSVLLGEAFF. In DNA form, the CDR3 reads TGCAGCGTCTTGCTCGGTGAAGCTTTCTTT.

J is TRBJ2-7 and V is TRBV2; weak D call: TRBD1 (6 bases). Germline CDR1 and CDR2: SNHLY and FYNNEI. The CDR3 spans 15 residues. Deletions cut 7 bases from V and 6 bases from J, with 22 bases between. The DNA of the CDR3 is TGTGCCAGCATCCCAGGCCACAGGGAAGTTGTCGAGCAGTACTTC. Protein sequence: CASIPGHREVVEQYF.

As to this clonotype: One end of the junction fails to match germline, which may point to a read error. The chain recombines TRBV6-1 with TRBJ2-3; D gene ambiguous. This CDR3 has 15 residues. The germline V gene has CDR1 MNHNS and CDR2 SASEGT. Here the CDR3 DNA reads TGTGCCAGCAATGAAGCGTCAGTAGCCACAGATACGCAGTATTTT. It yields the protein CASNEASVATDTQYF.

Details on this clonotype: A much larger clone lies one base from this, so it may be a read error. V is TRBV7-6 and J is TRBJ2-7, with 11 bases lining up with TRBD2. V lost 7 bases, J lost 1 base, and 6 bases stayed unmatched. This CDR3 is 15 amino acids long. The germline gives CDR1 SGHVS, CDR2 FNYEAQ. CDR3 in DNA: TGTGCCAGCACCCCTATAGCGGGGGGGTCCTACGAGCAGTACTTC. Its translation is CASTPIAGGSYEQYF.

This chain connects TRBV12-3 or TRBV12-4 to TRBJ2-1; D unresolved. Trimming cost V 4 bases and J 12 bases, with 16 bases left between them. The CDR3 totals 13 residues. The CDR3 DNA follows: TGTGCCAGCAGTTCCTTGGCGGCTGCTGGGCAGTTCTTC. Amino acids: CASSSLAAAGQFF.

Notes on this clonotype: A much larger clone differs from this one at a single base, so this may be a read error. The V gene is TRBV5-6, the J gene TRBJ2-5, with 12 bases matching TRBD2. The CDR3 is 19 residues long. CDR1 is SGHDT and CDR2 is YYEEEE in the germline V gene. CDR3 amino acids: CASSLASGGAESGQEPQYF. DNA of the CDR3: TGTGCCAGCAGCTTAGCTAGCGGGGGGGCCGAAAGTGGCCAAGAGCCCCAGTACTTC.

In this sample, this clonotype turned up a few times. The chain couples TRBV20-1 to TRBJ1-2, with 9 bases that match TRBD1. The V segment lost 3 bases and the J segment 6 bases; nucleotides outside the gene matches: 14. This CDR3 comprises 16 residues. CDR1 DFQATT and CDR2 SNEGSKA come from the germline V gene (reference sequence). The CDR3 loop is CSASRDRVALAHGYTF. In DNA, the CDR3 is TGCAGTGCTAGCCGGGACAGGGTGGCACTAGCACATGGCTACACCTTC.